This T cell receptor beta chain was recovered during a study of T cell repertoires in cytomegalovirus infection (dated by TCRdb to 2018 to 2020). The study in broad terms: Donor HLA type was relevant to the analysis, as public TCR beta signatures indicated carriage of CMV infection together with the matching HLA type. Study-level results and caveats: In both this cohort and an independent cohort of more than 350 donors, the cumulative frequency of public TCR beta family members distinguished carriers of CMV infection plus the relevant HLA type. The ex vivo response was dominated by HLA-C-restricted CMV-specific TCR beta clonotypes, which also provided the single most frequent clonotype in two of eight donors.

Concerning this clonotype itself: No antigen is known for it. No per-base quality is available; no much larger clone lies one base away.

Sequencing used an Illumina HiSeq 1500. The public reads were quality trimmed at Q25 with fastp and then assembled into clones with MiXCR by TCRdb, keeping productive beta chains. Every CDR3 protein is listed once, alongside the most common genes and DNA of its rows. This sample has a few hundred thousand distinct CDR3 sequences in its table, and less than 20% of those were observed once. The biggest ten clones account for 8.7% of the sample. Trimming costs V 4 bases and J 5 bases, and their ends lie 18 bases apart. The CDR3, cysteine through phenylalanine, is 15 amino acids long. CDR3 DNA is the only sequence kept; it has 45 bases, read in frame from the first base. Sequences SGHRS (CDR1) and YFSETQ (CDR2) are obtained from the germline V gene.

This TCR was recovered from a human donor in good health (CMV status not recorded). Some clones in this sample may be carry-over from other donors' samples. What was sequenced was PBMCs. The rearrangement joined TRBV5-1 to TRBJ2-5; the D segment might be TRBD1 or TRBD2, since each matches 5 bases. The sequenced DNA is TGCGCCAGCAGCCTTATTCCGGGACCAGGGGAGACCCAGTACTTC. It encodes CASSLIPGPGETQYF.